The 9 T cell receptor beta chains given below trace back to one sample, sequenced in a study of T cell repertoires in cytomegalovirus infection. These TCRs' antigens remain unknown. TCRdb reprocessed the reads with MiXCR, giving one entry per CDR3 protein. The table has 550,000 to 850,000 distinct CDR3 sequences, about 33% seen once. Source: cultured PBMCs, taken from culture after CMV antigen stimulation. Receptors originate from a human donor in good health (CMV status not recorded). Some clones in this sample may be carry-over from other donors' samples.

V usage is TRBV27 and J usage is TRBJ2-1; 12 bases agree with TRBD2. V gave up 4 bases and J gave up 8 bases; unmatched junction bases: 9. The CDR3 loop spans 16 amino acids. CDR1 and CDR2 (germline): MNHEY, SMNVEV (reference sequence). CDR3 DNA: TGTGCCAGCAGTTCCTTGACTAGCGGGAGTGTCCATGAGCAGTTCTTC. As protein: CASSSLTSGSVHEQFF.

The gene calls are TRBV10-2 and TRBJ2-7; D call uncertain. Between the trimmed V and J ends, which lost 7 bases and 0 bases, there was a span of 10 bases. Germline loops: CDR1 WSHSY, CDR2 SAAADI. The CDR3 covers 13 residues. The CDR3: CASKPTGSYEQYF. DNA of the CDR3: TGCGCCAGCAAACCCACTGGCTCCTACGAGCAGTACTTC.

This clonotype was observed a handful of times. The chain combines TRBV18 with TRBJ1-1; 9 nucleotides line up with TRBD1. The CDR3 is 14 residues long. Germline assignment: CDR1 KGHSH and CDR2 LQKENI. Germline trimming cut 3 bases from V and 7 bases from J; bases unmatched to any gene: 6. Here the CDR3 DNA reads TGTGCCAGCTCACCTGGACAGGGGTGGGGTGAAGCTTTCTTT. Translating it yields CASSPGQGWGEAFF.

The J gene is TRBJ2-5, the V gene TRBV6-2 or TRBV6-3; 7 nucleotides align to TRBD1. Germline V gene sequence: CDR1 MNHEY, CDR2 SVGEGT. This CDR3 comprises 16 residues. The V segment lost 6 bases and the J segment 1 base; nucleotides outside the gene matches: 11. This CDR3 is CASRDATGPTQETQYF. CDR3 sequence (DNA): TGTGCCAGCAGGGACGCGACAGGGCCTACCCAAGAGACCCAGTACTTC.

The chain uses TRBV2 and TRBJ1-1, with 7 bases that match TRBD1. Germline assignment: CDR1 SNHLY and CDR2 FYNNEI. The junction had 7 bases not matched to a gene; V was cut back by 6 bases and J by 0 bases. The CDR3 contains 15 residues. DNA of the CDR3: TGTGCCAGCAGAACAGGGGATTGGATGAACACTGAAGCTTTCTTT. This encodes CASRTGDWMNTEAFF.

This clonotype came up a few times. The chain recombines TRBV6-1 with TRBJ2-1; 7 nucleotides match TRBD2. J gave up 2 bases and V 8 bases, and 6 bases lay outside the gene matches. Per germline, CDR1 MNHNS and CDR2 SASEGT. The CDR3 is 14 residues long. CDR3 sequence: CASGGAGAYNEQFF. The CDR3 DNA follows: TGTGCCAGCGGCGGGGCGGGGGCCTACAATGAGCAGTTCTTC.

This chain uses TRBV4-1 with TRBJ2-3; no reliable D call. The CDR3 totals 14 residues. Trimming took off 4 bases at V and 4 bases at J, with 12 bases between the two ends. Germline V gives CDR1 MGHRA, CDR2 YSYEKL. The CDR3 here is CASSPTQAADTQYF. DNA of the CDR3: TGCGCCAGCAGCCCGACCCAGGCTGCAGATACGCAGTATTTT.

V and J are TRBV12-3 or TRBV12-4 and TRBJ1-2; possible D gene TRBD1, 6 bases. V was clipped by 7 bases and J by 3 bases, with 12 bases between them. CDR3 length: 13 residues. The CDR3 sequence is CASMTGADYGYTF. The CDR3 DNA reads TGTGCCAGCATGACGGGGGCAGACTATGGCTACACCTTC.

This clonotype was counted between two and nine times. The genes are TRBV19 and TRBJ1-1; D possibly corresponds to TRBD1 (5 bases). V lost 3 bases and J 4 bases, leaving 9 bases between the germline ends. Germline CDR1 and CDR2: LNHDA and SQIVND (reference sequence). The CDR3 extends over 13 amino acids. The CDR3 nucleotides read TGTGCCAGTAGTATCGGGGGAGTCACTGAAGCTTTCTTT. Residues: CASSIGGVTEAFF.